The entry below gives a single T cell receptor (beta chain) sequence along with its context. The repertoire was sequenced with immunoSEQ multiplex PCR; TCRdb's copy has only in-frame clones and lacks some. The sample consists of tens of thousands of clones, roughly 90% of them appearing once. The entry originates in a study of T cell changes during pregnancy in multiple sclerosis. Trimming removed 6 bases at V and 6 bases at J, with 20 bases between. The length of the CDR3 is 15 residues. Germline loops: CDR1 MNHEY, CDR2 SVGAGI. This sequence joins TRBV6-5 and TRBJ1-1; D unresolved. The sequence was collected from a female donor with multiple sclerosis, enrolled in a pregnancy study. Source: CD4+ T cells from peripheral blood mononuclear cells, taken in the second trimester of pregnancy. DNA of the CDR3: TGTGCCAGCAGCCCCAGACCTCCCGCCGGGTCTGAAGCTTTCTTT. Translated: CASSPRPPAGSEAFF.